The clone carrying this T cell receptor beta chain was found a few times. The antigen is not known. This sample was included in a study of CD8+ T cells in alopecia areata. Sequencing relied on a cDNA template that was reverse transcribed from extracted RNA. Clones were sequenced by immunoSEQ multiplex PCR, and TCRdb holds only the in-frame ones, with some missing. The data hold about 90,000 clones, with roughly 46% observed a single time. Findings and caveats of the study: Treatment with tofacitinib significantly lowered scalp clonality and reduced expanded CD8+ clones among the top 100. More clonal than normal scalp was lesional scalp, particularly alopecia totalis/universalis. Many expanded lesional clones remained in scalp and blood on tofacitinib.

As for treatment: oral pan-JAK inhibitor, 5-10 mg twice daily. Researchers gathered lesional scalp punch biopsies and peripheral blood from patients with alopecia areata. Germline V gene data show CDR1 as SGHRS and CDR2 as YFSETQ. V was clipped by 4 bases and J by 1 base, with 14 bases between them. The CDR3 extends over 16 amino acids. This TCR was recovered from a human donor with alopecia areata. The source was CD8+ T cells sorted from blood, collected at week 24, from a patient treated with tofacitinib. This sequence joins TRBV5-1 and TRBJ2-2; D may be TRBD1 (6 bases). In DNA, the CDR3 is TGCGCCAGCAGCCCTTCAACAGGGTTGAACACCGGGGAGCTGTTTTTT. This translates into CASSPSTGLNTGELFF.